The clone carrying this T cell receptor (beta chain) was observed at least ten times. Each molecule of TCR cDNA was tagged with one unique molecular identifier. TCRdb ran MiXCR on the 5' RACE reads and lists one entry per CDR3 protein. The sample lists 20,000 or so distinct CDR3 sequences; 3% to 4% were seen once. V was clipped by 3 bases and J by 6 bases, with 9 bases between them. The germline gives CDR1 KGHSH, CDR2 LQKENI. CDR3 length: 12 amino acids. This specimen belongs to a study of spatial heterogeneity in lung cancer. Turning to the study itself: Beta-chain sequences were consistently detected more often than alpha-chain sequences.

Described time point: sample taken at primary tumor resection. The study sequenced unsorted whole RNA from tumor, nontumor lung or frozen PBMC. The sample in question was PBMCs, obtained at surgery. The chain joins TRBV18 to TRBJ2-7; D not certain. This TCR came from a female donor with early-stage non-small cell lung cancer. The CDR3 DNA reads TGTGCCAGCTCACCCGTATCAGGCGAGCAGTACTTC. Translated: CASSPVSGEQYF.